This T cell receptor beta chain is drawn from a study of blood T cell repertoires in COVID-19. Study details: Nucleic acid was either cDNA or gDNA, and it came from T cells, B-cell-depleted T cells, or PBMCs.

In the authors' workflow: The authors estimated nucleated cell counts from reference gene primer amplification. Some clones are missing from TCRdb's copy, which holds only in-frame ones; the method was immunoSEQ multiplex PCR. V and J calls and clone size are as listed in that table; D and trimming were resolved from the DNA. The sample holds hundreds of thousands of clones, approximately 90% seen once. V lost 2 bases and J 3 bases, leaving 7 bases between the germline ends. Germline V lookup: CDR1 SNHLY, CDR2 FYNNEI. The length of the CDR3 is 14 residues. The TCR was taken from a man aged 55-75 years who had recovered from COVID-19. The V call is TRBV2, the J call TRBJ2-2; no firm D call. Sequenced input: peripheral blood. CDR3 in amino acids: CASSEYSYTGELFF. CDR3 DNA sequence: TGTGCCAGCAGTGAATACAGCTACACCGGGGAGCTGTTTTTT.